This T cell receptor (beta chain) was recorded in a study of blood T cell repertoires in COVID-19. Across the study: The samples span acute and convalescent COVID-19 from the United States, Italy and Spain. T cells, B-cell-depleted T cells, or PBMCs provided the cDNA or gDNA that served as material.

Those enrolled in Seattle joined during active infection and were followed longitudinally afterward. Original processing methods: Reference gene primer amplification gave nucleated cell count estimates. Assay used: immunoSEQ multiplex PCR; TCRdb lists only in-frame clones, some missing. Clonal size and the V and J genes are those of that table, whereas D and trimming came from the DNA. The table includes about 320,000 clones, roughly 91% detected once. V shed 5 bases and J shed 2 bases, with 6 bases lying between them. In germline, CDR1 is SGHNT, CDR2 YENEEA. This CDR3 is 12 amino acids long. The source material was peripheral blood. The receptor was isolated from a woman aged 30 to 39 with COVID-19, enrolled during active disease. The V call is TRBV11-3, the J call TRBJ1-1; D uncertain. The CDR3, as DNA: TGTGCCAGCAGCGGGCTTAACACTGAAGCTTTCTTT. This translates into CASSGLNTEAFF.